Following are 24 T cell receptor beta chains from one sample sequenced in a study of blood T cells in healthy people across ages (dated by TCRdb to about 2015). Receptor libraries were prepared by 5' RACE. The sequencing machine was an Illumina HiSeq 2500. The second PCR ran for about 7 to 11 cycles and used a J-beta primer mix along with a sample-barcoded 5' primer. In-frame beta chains were kept once TCRdb had trimmed the public reads at Q25 with fastp and called clones with MiXCR. Entries that share a CDR3 protein sequence are merged under the most common genes and DNA. This sample gives approximately 810,000 distinct CDR3 sequences in total; 29% of them show up just once. 15% to 20% of the sample lies in the top ten. The sequenced material came from blood. The receptors were sampled from a woman of 80 years or more in good health.

This clonotype has ten or more counts. The V call is TRBV20-1, the J call TRBJ2-1; TRBD2 matches 13 bases. CDR1 is DFQATT, CDR2 SNEGSKA, per germline (reference sequence). CDR3 length: 19 residues. Trimming removed 0 bases from V and 1 base from J; junction bases left unmatched: 9. CDR3 region: CSARDKLAGGLRSYNEQFF. DNA for the CDR3: TGCAGTGCTAGAGATAAACTAGCGGGGGGGCTTAGGTCCTACAATGAGCAGTTCTTC.

This chain uses TRBV14 with TRBJ1-2; D possibly corresponds to TRBD1 (5 bases). Germline V CDR1 and CDR2: SGHDN, FVKESK. Trimming shortened V by 2 bases and J by 8 bases, and 12 bases separated the two germline ends. The CDR3 consists of 13 residues. CDR3 DNA sequence: TGTGCCAGCAGCCAAACAGGACGTATGGGCTACACCTTC. This encodes CASSQTGRMGYTF.

To note about this clonotype: A junction boundary mismatches the germline segment, possibly from a read error. V and J are TRBV27 and TRBJ2-7; D is perhaps TRBD1 (6 bases). CDR3 length: 13 amino acids. The V gene's germline CDR1 is MNHEY and CDR2 SMNVEV (reference sequence). The DNA of the CDR3 is TGTACCAGCAGGAGGACAGCACACAATGAGCAGTACTTC. This gives the protein CTSRRTAHNEQYF.

Of note for this clonotype: A much larger clone sits a single nucleotide away, making a read error possible. The chain is built from TRBV11-2 and TRBJ2-7, with a weak D call TRBD2 (6 bases). The V gene lost 4 bases and the J gene lost 6 bases, with 16 bases spanning the gap. The CDR3 loop spans 14 amino acids. CDR1 SGHAT and CDR2 FQNNGV come from the germline V gene. The CDR3 DNA reads TGTGCCAGCAGCTCAACTGGCTGGCGGGGCGAGCAGTACTTC. As protein: CASSSTGWRGEQYF. Together with reference TRBV11-2 and TRBJ2-7, the CDR3 gives the full variable domain: EAGVAQSPRYKIIEKRQSVAFWCNPISGHATLYWYQQILGQGPKLLIQFQNNGVVDDSQLPKDRFSAERLKGVDSTLKIQPAKLEDSAVYLCASSSTGWRGEQYFGPGTRLTVT.

The chain carries TRBV20-1 and TRBJ2-1, with D unclear. Germline values: CDR1 DFQATT, CDR2 SNEGSKA (reference sequence). V was clipped by 3 bases and J by 6 bases, with 15 bases between them. The CDR3 runs 14 residues. The CDR3 region is CSASRRSTGNEQFF. In DNA form, the CDR3 reads TGCAGTGCTAGTAGAAGGTCCACCGGCAATGAGCAGTTCTTC.

Note on this clonotype: A much more abundant neighbour one base away suggests this may be a read error. V gene TRBV4-2 combines with J gene TRBJ1-2, with D possibly being TRBD1 (6 bases). CDR1 is LGHNA, CDR2 YNFKEQ, per germline. The CDR3 length is 15 residues. The chain's CDR3 is CASNQHWQGSYGYTF. The CDR3 nucleotides are TGTGCCAGCAACCAACACTGGCAGGGGAGCTATGGCTACACCTTC.

V is TRBV6-2 or TRBV6-3 and J is TRBJ2-1; 10 bases fit TRBD2. V shed 5 bases, J shed 9 bases, and the junction held 16 bases outside the gene matches. Germline V gives CDR1 MNHEY, CDR2 SVGEGT. This CDR3 has 17 residues. Here the CDR3 DNA reads TGTGCCAGCAGTCGCTCGACTAGCGGGCCCTTCGGCGGTGAGCAGTTCTTC. Its translation: CASSRSTSGPFGGEQFF.

This chain links TRBV7-2 with TRBJ2-1; 7 nucleotides align to TRBD2. TRBJ2-7 matches the DNA end more closely, so the J call is doubtful. The length of the CDR3 is 15 residues. Germline CDR1 reads SGHTA; CDR2 reads FQGNSA. CDR3 coding DNA: TGTGCCAGCAGCCCACACGGGGGGTCCTACAATGAGCAGTACTTC. It translates to CASSPHGGSYNEQYF.

This clonotype has ten or more counts. V is TRBV5-1 and J is TRBJ1-4, with 8 bases aligning to TRBD1. Germline V gene lookup returns CDR1 SGHRS and CDR2 YFSETQ. Unmatched junction bases numbered 10, after V lost 1 base and J lost 8 bases. The CDR3 spans 16 residues. This chain's CDR3 is CASSLFSETGDEKLFF. The CDR3 DNA reads as TGCGCCAGCAGCTTGTTTTCTGAGACAGGGGACGAAAAACTGTTTTTT.

The table lists this clonotype with many counts. The rearrangement joins TRBV20-1 to TRBJ2-1; D is possibly TRBD1 or TRBD2 (5 bases each). CDR1 is DFQATT and CDR2 is SNEGSKA in the germline V gene (reference sequence). V lost 0 bases and J 2 bases, leaving 14 bases between the germline ends. CDR3 size: 16 residues. CDR3 DNA sequence: TGCAGTGCTAGAGAAACGGGGTCAGGGACCTACAATGAGCAGTTCTTC. Residues: CSARETGSGTYNEQFF.

The rearrangement joins TRBV27 to TRBJ2-2; D perhaps matches TRBD2 (5 bases). From germline, CDR1 is MNHEY and CDR2 SMNVEV (reference sequence). V lost 0 bases and J 1 base, leaving 18 bases between the germline ends. This CDR3 has 19 residues. Here the CDR3 reads CASSLSGSGGLWNTGELFF. The DNA of the CDR3 is TGTGCCAGCAGTTTATCTGGGTCTGGCGGACTCTGGAACACCGGGGAGCTGTTTTTT.

This clonotype occurred a few times. The junction departs from the called germline gene at one end, perhaps through a read error. The chain recombines TRBV27 with TRBJ2-7; 7 nucleotides line up with TRBD1. CDR3 length: 15 residues. Germline assignment: CDR1 MNHEY and CDR2 SMNVEV (reference sequence). In nucleotides, the CDR3 is TGTGTCAGCCAAAGACAGGGCCTTCTATCCTACGAGCAGTACTTC. This gives the protein CVSQRQGLLSYEQYF.

As for this clonotype: This may arise from a read error, as a much more abundant clone is one base away. The V and J genes are TRBV20-1 and TRBJ1-2, with 7 bases that match TRBD1. Germline V gene data show CDR1 as DFQATT and CDR2 as SNEGSKA (reference sequence). J gave up 6 bases and V 0 bases, and 10 bases lay outside the gene matches. The CDR3 loop spans 15 amino acids. CDR3 sequence reads: CSARDGYRGRDGYTF. In DNA form, the CDR3 reads TGCAGTGCTAGAGATGGATACAGGGGCCGTGATGGCTACACCTTC.

There are many counts of this clonotype. The rearrangement uses TRBV4-2 and TRBJ2-1, with 11 nucleotides matching TRBD2. This CDR3 has 16 amino acids. The V and J ends lost 0 bases and 5 bases, in that order; junction bases with no gene match: 3. The V gene's germline CDR1 is LGHNA and CDR2 YNFKEQ. The CDR3 bases are TGTGCCAGCAGCCAAGAGCTAGCGGGGGGCAACAATGAGCAGTTCTTC. Its protein is CASSQELAGGNNEQFF.

This clonotype was observed many times. The J gene is TRBJ2-3, the V gene TRBV29-1; perhaps TRBD2 as D (7 bases). Germline V gene lookup returns CDR1 SQVTM and CDR2 ANQGSEA. The germline V and J ends were trimmed by 4 bases and 4 bases, with 12 bases remaining between them. The CDR3 spans 13 residues. CDR3 in DNA: TGCAGCGTTGGTAGGGGGAGGGCAGATACGCAGTATTTT. Encoded protein: CSVGRGRADTQYF.

In this sample, this clonotype turned up many times. The chain has TRBV7-8 and TRBJ1-2; the match to TRBD1 covers 10 bases. The V segment lost 5 bases and the J segment 8 bases; nucleotides outside the gene matches: 11. CDR1 and CDR2 from the germline V gene are SGHVS and FQNEAQ. This CDR3 region has 15 residues. The CDR3 spells CASSRTTGGFGGYTF. For the CDR3, the DNA is TGTGCCAGCAGCAGAACGACAGGGGGCTTCGGGGGCTACACCTTC.

This clonotype was observed a handful of times. This sequence joins TRBV18 and TRBJ2-3, with 10 nucleotides matching TRBD1. The CDR3 covers 15 residues. The germline V gene encodes CDR1 KGHSH and CDR2 LQKENI. With 6 bases clipped from V and 5 bases from J, the junction kept 8 bases outside the gene matches. The CDR3 loop reads CASSRRDRGGDTQYF. The CDR3 region has the DNA TGTGCCAGCTCTCGCCGGGACAGGGGAGGAGATACGCAGTATTTT.

The CDR3 sequence is CASSLDGQRSSPLHF. The CDR3 region has the DNA TGCGCCAGCAGCTTAGATGGGCAGAGAAGTTCACCCCTCCACTTT. This rearrangement joins TRBV5-1 to TRBJ1-6; no definite D call. Germline assignment: CDR1 SGHRS and CDR2 YFSETQ. The germline V and J ends were trimmed by 2 bases and 9 bases, with 15 bases remaining between them. The CDR3 consists of 15 residues.

J is TRBJ1-1 and V is TRBV20-1; tentative D call: TRBD1 (6 bases). With 2 bases removed from V and 4 bases from J, the gap between germline ends came to 14 bases. Germline V CDR1 and CDR2: DFQATT, SNEGSKA (reference sequence). The CDR3 extends over 14 amino acids. The CDR3, as DNA: TGCAGTGCTAGATCCACAGGGTCAGCCACTGAAGCTTTCTTT. Residues: CSARSTGSATEAFF.

The gene calls are TRBV18 and TRBJ2-1; D is possibly TRBD1 (5 bases). The CDR3 spans 17 residues. V lost 2 bases to trimming and J lost 1 base, with 15 bases between them. Germline V gene lookup returns CDR1 KGHSH and CDR2 LQKENI. CDR3 residues: CASSPWGVPGSYNEQFF. The CDR3 nucleotides read TGTGCCAGCTCACCATGGGGCGTCCCGGGTTCCTACAATGAGCAGTTCTTC.

This clonotype was counted many times. A junction end diverges from the germline sequence, so it may reflect a read error. This chain uses TRBV7-2 with TRBJ1-1, with 9 bases identical to TRBD1. Germline V gives CDR1 SGHTA, CDR2 FQGNSA. CDR3 length equals 14 residues. The DNA for the CDR3 is TGTGCCAGCAGCTGGGACAGGGTGAAGACTGAAGCTTTCTTT. Amino acid sequence: CASSWDRVKTEAFF.

This clonotype was observed a few times. This chain connects TRBV5-6 to TRBJ1-1; no firm D call. Germline V CDR1 and CDR2: SGHDT, YYEEEE. The CDR3 contains 13 residues. V was shortened by 4 bases and J by 6 bases, with 13 bases between the two germline ends. CDR3 residues: CASSLRQPPEAFF. In DNA, the CDR3 is TGTGCCAGCAGCCTCCGACAACCCCCTGAAGCTTTCTTT.

The sample holds a few counts of this clonotype. The gene calls are TRBV5-1 and TRBJ1-1, with D unclear. Germline V gene data show CDR1 as SGHRS and CDR2 as YFSETQ. The CDR3 is 14 amino acids. V lost 0 bases and J 1 base, leaving 7 bases between the germline ends. CDR3: CASSLGMPNTEAFF. CDR3 nucleotides: TGCGCCAGCAGCTTGGGGATGCCGAACACTGAAGCTTTCTTT.

This clonotype appeared many times. The J gene is TRBJ1-2, the V gene TRBV5-1; 7 nucleotides agree with TRBD1. The germline V gene encodes CDR1 SGHRS and CDR2 YFSETQ. With V trimmed by 2 bases and J by 7 bases, 8 bases remained unmatched. There are 14 residues in the CDR3. This chain's CDR3 is CASSFDRAKSGYTF. In nucleotides, the CDR3 is TGCGCCAGCAGCTTTGACAGGGCCAAGAGTGGCTACACCTTC.